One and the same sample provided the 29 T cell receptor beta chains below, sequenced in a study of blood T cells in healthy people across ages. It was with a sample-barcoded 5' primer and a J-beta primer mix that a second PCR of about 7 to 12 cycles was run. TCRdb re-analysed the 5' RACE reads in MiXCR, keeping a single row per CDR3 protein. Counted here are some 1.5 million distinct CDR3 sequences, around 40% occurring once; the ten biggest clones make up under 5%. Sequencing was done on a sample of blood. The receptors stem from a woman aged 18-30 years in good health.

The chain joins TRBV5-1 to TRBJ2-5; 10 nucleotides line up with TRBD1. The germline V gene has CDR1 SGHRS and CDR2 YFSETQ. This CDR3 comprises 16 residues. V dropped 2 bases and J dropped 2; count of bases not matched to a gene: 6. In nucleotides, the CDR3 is TGCGCCAGCAGCTTACCGGGACAGGGGAATCAAGAGACCCAGTACTTC. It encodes CASSLPGQGNQETQYF.

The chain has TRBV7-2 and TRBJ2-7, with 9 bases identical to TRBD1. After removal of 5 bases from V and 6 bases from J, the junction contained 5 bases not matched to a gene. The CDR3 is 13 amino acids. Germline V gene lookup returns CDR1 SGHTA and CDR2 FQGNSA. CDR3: CASSRQGESEQYF. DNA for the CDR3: TGTGCCAGCAGCCGACAGGGGGAGAGCGAGCAGTACTTC.

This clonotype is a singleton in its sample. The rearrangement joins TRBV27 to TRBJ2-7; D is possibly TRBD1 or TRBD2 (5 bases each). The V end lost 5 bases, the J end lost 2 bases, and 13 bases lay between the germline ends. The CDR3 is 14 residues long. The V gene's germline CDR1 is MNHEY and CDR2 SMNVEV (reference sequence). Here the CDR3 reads CASSPSKGPYEQYF. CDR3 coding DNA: TGTGCCAGCAGTCCCTCGAAGGGACCCTACGAGCAGTACTTC.

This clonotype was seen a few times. The CDR3 sequence: CASSEGTAETQYF. The CDR3 DNA is TGTGCCAGCAGCGAAGGGACAGCAGAGACCCAGTACTTC. The chain recombines TRBV7-6 with TRBJ2-5, with TRBD1 matching 7 bases. The CDR3 consists of 13 residues. The V gene's germline CDR1 is SGHVS and CDR2 FNYEAQ. V lost 5 bases to trimming and J lost 4 bases; unmatched junction nucleotides: 4.

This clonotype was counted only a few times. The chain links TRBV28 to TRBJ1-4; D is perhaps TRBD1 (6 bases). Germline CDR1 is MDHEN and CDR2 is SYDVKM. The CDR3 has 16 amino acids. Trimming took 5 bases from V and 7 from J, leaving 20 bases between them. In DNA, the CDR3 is TGTGCCAGCAGTCGCACAGGGACGGATCTGGGTGAAAAACTGTTTTTT. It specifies CASSRTGTDLGEKLFF.

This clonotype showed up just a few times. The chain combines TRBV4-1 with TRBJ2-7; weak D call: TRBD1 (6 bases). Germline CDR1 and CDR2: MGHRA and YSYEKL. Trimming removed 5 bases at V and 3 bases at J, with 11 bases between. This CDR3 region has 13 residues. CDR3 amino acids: CASSGDIYYEQYF. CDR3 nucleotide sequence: TGCGCCAGCAGCGGGGACATTTACTACGAGCAGTACTTC.

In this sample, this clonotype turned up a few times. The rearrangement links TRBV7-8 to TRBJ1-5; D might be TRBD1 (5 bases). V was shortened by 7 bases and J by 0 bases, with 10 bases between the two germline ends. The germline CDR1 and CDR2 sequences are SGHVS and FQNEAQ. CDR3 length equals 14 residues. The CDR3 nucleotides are TGTGCCAGCAACGGACAATTTAGCAATCAGCCCCAGCATTTT. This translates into CASNGQFSNQPQHF. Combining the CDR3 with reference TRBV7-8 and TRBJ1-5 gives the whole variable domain GAGVSQSPRYKVAKRGQDVALRCDPISGHVSLFWYQQALGQGPEFLTYFQNEAQLDKSGLPSDRFFAERPEGSVSTLKIQRTQQEDSAVYLCASNGQFSNQPQHFGDGTRLSIL.

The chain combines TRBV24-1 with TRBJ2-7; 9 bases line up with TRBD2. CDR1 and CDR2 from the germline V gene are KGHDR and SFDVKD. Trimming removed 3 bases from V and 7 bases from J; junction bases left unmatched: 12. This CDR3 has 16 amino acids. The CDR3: CATSDSGRYISDEQYF. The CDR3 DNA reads TGTGCCACCAGTGATAGCGGGAGGTACATTAGCGATGAGCAGTACTTC.

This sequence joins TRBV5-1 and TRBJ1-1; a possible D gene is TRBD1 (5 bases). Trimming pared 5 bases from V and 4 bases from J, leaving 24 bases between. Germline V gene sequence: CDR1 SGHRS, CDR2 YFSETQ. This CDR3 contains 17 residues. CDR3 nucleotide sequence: TGCGCCAGCAGGCCCGGGACCCTCCCTGTGCGAGTCACTGAAGCTTTCTTT. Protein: CASRPGTLPVRVTEAFF.

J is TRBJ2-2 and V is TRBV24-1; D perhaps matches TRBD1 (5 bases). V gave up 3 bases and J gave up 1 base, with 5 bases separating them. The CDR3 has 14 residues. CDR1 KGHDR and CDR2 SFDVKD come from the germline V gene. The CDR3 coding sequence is TGTGCCACCAGTGATACAGGGAACACCGGGGAGCTGTTTTTT. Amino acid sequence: CATSDTGNTGELFF.

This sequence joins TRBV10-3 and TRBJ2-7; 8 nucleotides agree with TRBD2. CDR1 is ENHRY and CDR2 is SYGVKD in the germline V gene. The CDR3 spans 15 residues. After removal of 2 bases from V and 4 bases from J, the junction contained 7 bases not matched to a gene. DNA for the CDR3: TGTGCCATCAGTGAGCCGGCACGCGGGGGGTACGAGCAGTACTTC. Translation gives CAISEPARGGYEQYF.

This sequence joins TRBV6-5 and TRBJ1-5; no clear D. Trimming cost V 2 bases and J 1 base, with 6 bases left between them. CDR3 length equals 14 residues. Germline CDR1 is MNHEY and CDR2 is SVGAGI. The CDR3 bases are TGTGCCAGCAGTTACCCGAGCAGCAATCAGCCCCAGCATTTT. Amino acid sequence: CASSYPSSNQPQHF.

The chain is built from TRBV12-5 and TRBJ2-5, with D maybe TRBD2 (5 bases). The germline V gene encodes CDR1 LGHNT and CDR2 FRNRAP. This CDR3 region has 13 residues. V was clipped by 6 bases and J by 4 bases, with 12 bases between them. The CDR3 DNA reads TGTGCTAGTGGGTACAGTGGACTAGAGACCCAGTACTTC. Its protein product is CASGYSGLETQYF.

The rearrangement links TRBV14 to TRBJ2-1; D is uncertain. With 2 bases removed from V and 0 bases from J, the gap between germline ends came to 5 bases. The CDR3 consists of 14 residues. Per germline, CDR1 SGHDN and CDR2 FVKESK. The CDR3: CASSQLSSYNEQFF. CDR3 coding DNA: TGTGCCAGCAGCCAACTAAGCTCCTACAATGAGCAGTTCTTC.

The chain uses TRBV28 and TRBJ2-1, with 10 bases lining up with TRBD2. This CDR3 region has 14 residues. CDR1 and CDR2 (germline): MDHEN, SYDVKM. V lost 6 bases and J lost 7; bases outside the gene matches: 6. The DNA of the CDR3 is TGTGCCAGCAGCACCGGACTAGCGGCTAATGAGCAGTTCTTC. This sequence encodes CASSTGLAANEQFF.

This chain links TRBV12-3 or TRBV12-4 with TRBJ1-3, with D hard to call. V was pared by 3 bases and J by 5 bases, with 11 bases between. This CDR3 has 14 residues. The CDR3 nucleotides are TGTGCCAGCAGTTTGGCAGGTCTGAGAAACACCATATATTTT. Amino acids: CASSLAGLRNTIYF.

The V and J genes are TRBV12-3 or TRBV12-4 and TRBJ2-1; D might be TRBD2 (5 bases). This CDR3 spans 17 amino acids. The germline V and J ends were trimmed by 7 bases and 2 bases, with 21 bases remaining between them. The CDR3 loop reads CASTPREGSPTYNEQFF. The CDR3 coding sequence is TGTGCCAGCACCCCACGGGAAGGTAGCCCGACCTACAATGAGCAGTTCTTC.

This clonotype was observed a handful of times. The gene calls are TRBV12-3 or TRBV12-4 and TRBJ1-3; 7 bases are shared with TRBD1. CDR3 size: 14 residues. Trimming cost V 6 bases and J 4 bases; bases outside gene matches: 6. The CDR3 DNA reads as TGTGCCAGCAGCTTGGGGACAGACGGAAACACCATATATTTT. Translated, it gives CASSLGTDGNTIYF.

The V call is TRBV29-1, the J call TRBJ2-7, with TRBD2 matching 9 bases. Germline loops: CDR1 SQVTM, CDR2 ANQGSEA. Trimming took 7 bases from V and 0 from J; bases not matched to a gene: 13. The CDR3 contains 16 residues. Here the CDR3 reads CSAIASGGNHSYEQYF. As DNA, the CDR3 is TGCAGCGCCATCGCCAGCGGGGGGAACCACTCCTACGAGCAGTACTTC.

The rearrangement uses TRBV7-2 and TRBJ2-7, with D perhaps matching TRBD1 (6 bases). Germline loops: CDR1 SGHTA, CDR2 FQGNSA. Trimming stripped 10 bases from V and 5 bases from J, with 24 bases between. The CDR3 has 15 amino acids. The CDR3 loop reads CATKLVPGVGDEQYF. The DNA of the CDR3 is TGTGCCACCAAATTAGTCCCAGGGGTAGGCGACGAGCAGTACTTC.

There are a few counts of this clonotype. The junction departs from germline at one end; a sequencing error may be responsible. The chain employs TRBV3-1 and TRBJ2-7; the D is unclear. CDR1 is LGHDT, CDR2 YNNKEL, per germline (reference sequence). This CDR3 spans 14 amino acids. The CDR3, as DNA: TGTGCCAGAAGCCATGGCGTGGTCCCCTACGAGCAGTACTTC. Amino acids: CARSHGVVPYEQYF.

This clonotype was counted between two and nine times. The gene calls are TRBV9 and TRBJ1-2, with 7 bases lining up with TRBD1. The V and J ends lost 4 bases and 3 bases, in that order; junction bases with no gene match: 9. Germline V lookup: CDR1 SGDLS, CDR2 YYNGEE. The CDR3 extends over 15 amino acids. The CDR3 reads CASSTTTGRDYGYTF. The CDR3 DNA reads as TGTGCCAGCAGCACCACGACAGGGAGGGACTATGGCTACACCTTC.

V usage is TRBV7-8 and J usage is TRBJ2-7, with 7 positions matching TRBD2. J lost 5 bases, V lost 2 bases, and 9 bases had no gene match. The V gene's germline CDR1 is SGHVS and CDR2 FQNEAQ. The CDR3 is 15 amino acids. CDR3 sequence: CASSLRREKHDEQYF. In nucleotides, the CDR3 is TGTGCCAGCAGCTTACGGCGGGAGAAACACGACGAGCAGTACTTC. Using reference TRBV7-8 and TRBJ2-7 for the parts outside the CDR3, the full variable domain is GAGVSQSPRYKVAKRGQDVALRCDPISGHVSLFWYQQALGQGPEFLTYFQNEAQLDKSGLPSDRFFAERPEGSVSTLKIQRTQQEDSAVYLCASSLRREKHDEQYFGPGTRLTVT.

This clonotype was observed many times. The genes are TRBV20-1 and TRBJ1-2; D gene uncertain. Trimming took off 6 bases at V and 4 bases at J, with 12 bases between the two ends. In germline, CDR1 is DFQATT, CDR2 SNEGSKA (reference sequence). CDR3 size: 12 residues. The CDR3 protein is CSASPGFYGYTF. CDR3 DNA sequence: TGCAGTGCGAGCCCGGGCTTCTATGGCTACACCTTC.

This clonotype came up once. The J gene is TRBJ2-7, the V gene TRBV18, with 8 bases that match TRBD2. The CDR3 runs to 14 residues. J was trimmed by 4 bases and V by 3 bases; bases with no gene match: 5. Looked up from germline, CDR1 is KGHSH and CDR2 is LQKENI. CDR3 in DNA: TGTGCCAGCTCACCCCAAGCGGGAGAGTACGAGCAGTACTTC. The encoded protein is CASSPQAGEYEQYF.

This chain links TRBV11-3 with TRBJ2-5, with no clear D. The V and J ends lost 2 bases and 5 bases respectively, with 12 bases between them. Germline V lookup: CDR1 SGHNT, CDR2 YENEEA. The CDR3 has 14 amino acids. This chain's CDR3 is CASSLTAQGETQYF. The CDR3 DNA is TGTGCCAGCAGCTTAACCGCCCAAGGGGAGACCCAGTACTTC.

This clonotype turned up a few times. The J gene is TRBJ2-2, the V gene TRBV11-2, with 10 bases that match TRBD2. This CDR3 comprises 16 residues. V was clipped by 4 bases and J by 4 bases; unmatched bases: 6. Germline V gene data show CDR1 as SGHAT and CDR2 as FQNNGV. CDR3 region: CASSSAGGLSTGELFF. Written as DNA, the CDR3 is TGTGCCAGCAGCTCAGCGGGGGGGCTGAGCACCGGGGAGCTGTTTTTT.

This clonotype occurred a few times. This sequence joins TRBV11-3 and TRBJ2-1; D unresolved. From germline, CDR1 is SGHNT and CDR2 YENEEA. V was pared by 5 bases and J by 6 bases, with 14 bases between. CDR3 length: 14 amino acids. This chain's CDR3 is CASSPRHRPNEQFF. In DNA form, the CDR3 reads TGTGCCAGCAGCCCTAGACATAGACCCAATGAGCAGTTCTTC.

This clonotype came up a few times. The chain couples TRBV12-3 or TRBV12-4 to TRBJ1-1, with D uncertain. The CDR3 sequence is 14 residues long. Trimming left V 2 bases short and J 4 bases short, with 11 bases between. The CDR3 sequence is CASSLSWAGTEAFF. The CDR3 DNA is TGTGCCAGCAGTTTATCTTGGGCTGGCACTGAAGCTTTCTTT.